This T cell receptor (beta chain) was captured by sequencing in a study of graft-versus-host responses after intestinal transplantation. Study details: Those transplanted obtained multivisceral, liver-intestinal, or isolated intestinal grafts. Study-wide results and caveats: In patients with graft-donor T cell macrochimerism, allograft graft-versus-host to host-versus-graft clonal ratios were high.

TCRdb's copy holds only in-frame clones and misses some; the assay was immunoSEQ multiplex PCR. Of about 47,000 clones listed, around 95% were seen once; the top ten hold around 0.23%. The germline CDR1 and CDR2 sequences are LGHNA and YSLEER. V was shortened by 3 bases and J by 2 bases, with 8 bases between the two germline ends. This CDR3 contains 13 residues. A remark on this clone: What it binds is not known.

The clonotype comes from a human donor who was the organ donor for an intestinal transplant. J is TRBJ2-7 and V is TRBV4-3; a possible D gene is TRBD1 (6 bases). This specimen consisted of unstimulated CD8+ T cells sorted from spleen or lymph node cells, obtained before transplant. The CDR3 sequence is CASSQRTAYEQYF. CDR3 sequence (DNA): TGCGCCAGCAGCCAGAGGACAGCCTACGAGCAGTACTTC.